A selection of T cell receptor beta chains follows, all from one sample in a study of patients and donors after allogeneic stem cell transplantation. One entry per CDR3 protein results from TCRdb running MiXCR on the RT-PCR reads. Seen here are about a million distinct CDR3 sequences, over 15% observed once, and the top ten hold roughly 6%. Sequences were obtained from blood, either unsorted or a sorted T cell fraction (not recorded which). The receptors originated from a human donor who was either an allogeneic HSCT recipient or a stem cell or donor lymphocyte infusion donor (not recorded which). It is not recorded whose cells these are; they may come from a transplant donor. Both conserved end residues are part of each CDR3. The D gene is left open where the match is weak. For some rows the clone size is stated as once, few or many, or as a class when expanded; others skip it.

>TRBJ2-1|few|TRBD2|TRBV20-1
CSARVQREGRDEQFF
TGCAGTGCTAGAGTTCAGCGGGAGGGCCGGGATGAGCAGTTCTTC
>TRBJ1-5|many|.|TRBV12-3/TRBV12-4
CASSGRVSNQPQHF
TGTGCCAGCAGTGGGAGAGTCAGCAATCAGCCCCAGCATTTT
>TRBJ2-7|.|TRBD2|TRBV27
CASSTTGLVSYEQYF
TGTGCCAGCAGTACCACGGGACTAGTCTCCTACGAGCAGTACTTC
>TRBJ2-1|.|.|TRBV20-1
CSARGARSYNEQFF
TGCAGTGCTAGAGGGGCCCGTTCCTACAATGAGCAGTTCTTC
>TRBJ2-5|few|.|TRBV7-2
CASSRQTATQETQYF
TGTGCCAGCAGCCGCCAAACTGCGACCCAAGAGACCCAGTACTTC
>TRBJ1-4|.|TRBD1|TRBV30
CAWTHDRARVEKLFF
TGTGCCTGGACGCACGACAGGGCGAGGGTTGAAAAACTGTTTTTT
>TRBJ2-3|.|.|TRBV15
CATSRDSMADTQYF
TGTGCCACCAGCAGAGATTCAATGGCGGATACGCAGTATTTT
>TRBJ2-3|once|TRBD1|TRBV5-6
CASSLFDRGISTDTQYF
TGTGCCAGCAGCTTGTTCGACAGGGGGATTAGCACAGATACGCAGTATTTT
>TRBJ2-5|.|TRBD2|TRBV20-1
CSARRGSQRETQYF
TGCAGTGCTAGACGCGGGAGTCAGCGAGAGACCCAGTACTTC
>TRBJ1-4|.|.|TRBV20-1
CSALGFNEKLFF
TGCAGTGCTTTGGGTTTTAATGAAAAACTGTTTTTT
>TRBJ2-5|.|.|TRBV9
CASSVSDRETQYF
TGTGCCAGCAGCGTAAGCGATCGTGAGACCCAGTACTTC
>TRBJ2-7|.|.|TRBV27
CASSLQQGEAYEQYF
TGTGCCAGCAGTTTACAGCAGGGGGAGGCCTACGAGCAGTACTTC
>TRBJ2-7|.|.|TRBV7-2
CASSSIDRSYEQYF
TGTGCCAGCAGCTCCATCGACAGGTCCTACGAGCAGTACTTC
>TRBJ2-5|few|.|TRBV18
CASSRTHRQETQYF
TGTGCCAGCTCCCGTACACACCGGCAAGAGACCCAGTACTTC
>TRBJ1-5|.|.|TRBV12-3/TRBV12-4
CASSLGWGISNQPQHF
TGTGCCAGCAGTTTAGGATGGGGCATTAGCAATCAGCCCCAGCATTTT
>TRBJ1-1|few|.|TRBV5-1
CASSFGAADTEAFF
TGCGCCAGCAGCTTCGGGGCGGCGGACACTGAAGCTTTCTTT
>TRBJ1-1|many|.|TRBV20-1
CSASGRLNTEAFF
TGCAGTGCTTCGGGACGGTTGAACACTGAAGCTTTCTTT
>TRBJ2-7|many|.|TRBV18
CASSLGMFNEQYF
TGTGCCAGCTCTCTTGGAATGTTCAACGAGCAGTACTTC
>TRBJ2-7|few|.|TRBV27
CASSLRGMLDEQYF
TGTGCCAGCAGTTTGAGAGGCATGTTGGACGAGCAGTACTTC
>TRBJ2-1|.|.|TRBV27
CASSTKSLGSEQFF
TGTGCCAGCAGTACCAAGTCTCTAGGTAGTGAGCAGTTCTTC
>TRBJ2-5|many|.|TRBV5-1
CASRLDQGETQYF
TGCGCCAGCAGGCTAGATCAGGGAGAGACCCAGTACTTC
>TRBJ2-3|few|.|TRBV7-9
CASSLAIQDTQYF
TGTGCCAGCAGCTTAGCTATTCAAGATACGCAGTATTTT
>TRBJ2-2|.|TRBD2|TRBV29-1
CSVSGGRQNTGELFF
TGCAGCGTTTCCGGCGGGAGACAGAACACCGGGGAGCTGTTTTTT
>TRBJ2-4|few|.|TRBV6-2/TRBV6-3
CASSPGQGGINIQYF
TGTGCCAGCAGCCCAGGACAGGGAGGGATAAACATTCAGTACTTC
>TRBJ2-3|few|TRBD1|TRBV7-2
CASSLYGTVGTDTQYF
TGTGCCAGCAGCTTATATGGGACAGTAGGCACAGATACGCAGTATTTT
>TRBJ2-2|many|.|TRBV12-3/TRBV12-4
CASSPGRSNTGELFF
TGTGCCAGCAGTCCGGGACGGTCGAACACCGGGGAGCTGTTTTTT
>TRBJ2-5|few|TRBD1|TRBV10-3
CAVGQGGQETQYF
TGTGCCGTAGGACAGGGGGGCCAAGAGACCCAGTACTTC
>TRBJ1-1|.|.|TRBV3-1
CASSQDSIRATEAFF
TGTGCCAGCAGCCAAGATTCCATCAGGGCCACTGAAGCTTTCTTT
>TRBJ2-1|.|.|TRBV4-1
CASSQLSEQFF
TGCGCCAGCAGCCAACTAAGTGAGCAGTTCTTC
>TRBJ1-1|few|.|TRBV20-1
CSARDGGVKGVAFF
TGCAGTGCTAGAGATGGGGGTGTGAAAGGCGTAGCTTTCTTT
>TRBJ2-1|few|TRBD1|TRBV3-1
CASSRATTGRNEQFF
TGTGCCAGCAGCAGGGCTACGACAGGGAGAAATGAGCAGTTCTTC
>TRBJ2-6|.|.|TRBV2
CASSEELGPAANVLTF
TGTGCCAGCAGTGAAGAGTTGGGGCCTGCGGCCAACGTCCTGACTTTC
>TRBJ1-2|.|.|TRBV29-1
CSALQENYGYTF
TGCAGCGCGTTACAGGAAAACTATGGCTACACCTTC
>TRBJ2-7|many|.|TRBV12-3/TRBV12-4
CASKNSGTSYEQYF
TGTGCCAGCAAAAATTCCGGGACCTCCTACGAGCAGTACTTC
>TRBJ2-1|once|TRBD2|TRBV5-1
CASSQLAGVDYNEQFF
TGCGCCAGCAGCCAACTAGCGGGGGTCGACTACAATGAGCAGTTCTTC
>TRBJ2-4|many|TRBD1|TRBV5-1
CASSRGTGLAKNIQYF
TGCGCCAGCAGCCGTGGGACAGGGCTAGCCAAAAACATTCAGTACTTC
>TRBJ1-4|few|.|TRBV9
CASSAGRLTTEKLFF
TGTGCCAGCAGCGCCGGGCGGCTCACCACTGAAAAACTGTTTTTT
>TRBJ2-7|few|.|TRBV28
CASLPKMMAYEQYF
TGTGCCAGCCTTCCGAAGATGATGGCCTACGAGCAGTACTTC
>TRBJ2-7|many|.|TRBV7-9
CASSLGMGTHYEQYF
TGTGCCAGCAGCTTAGGGATGGGGACCCACTACGAGCAGTACTTC
>TRBJ2-2|few|.|TRBV24-1
CATSTTRETGELFF
TGTGCCACCAGTACTACAAGGGAGACCGGGGAGCTGTTTTTT
>TRBJ2-1|.|TRBD2|TRBV20-1
CSARGEGEQFF
TGCAGTGCCCGCGGGGAGGGTGAGCAGTTCTTC
>TRBJ2-1|few|.|TRBV10-3
CAIEGTPGNEQFF
TGTGCCATCGAAGGCACACCGGGCAATGAGCAGTTCTTC
>TRBJ2-3|few|TRBD2|TRBV6-1
CASSLILAGGGDTQYF
TGTGCCAGCAGCCTTATACTAGCGGGAGGTGGGGATACGCAGTATTTT
>TRBJ1-2|.|.|TRBV20-1
CSASDDRYYGYTF
TGCAGTGCTAGCGACGACCGATACTATGGCTACACCTTC
>TRBJ1-1|.|.|TRBV29-1
CSVSAASLDTEAFF
TGCAGCGTGAGTGCAGCTTCCCTGGACACTGAAGCTTTCTTT
>TRBJ2-5|few|.|TRBV6-1
CASSEGWGLKETQYF
TGTGCCAGCAGTGAAGGTTGGGGGCTAAAAGAGACCCAGTACTTC
>TRBJ1-1|.|TRBD1|TRBV4-3
CASSRVAGGGDTEAFF
TGCGCCAGCAGCCGGGTGGCAGGGGGAGGGGACACTGAAGCTTTCTTT
>TRBJ2-3|few|TRBD1|TRBV2
CASSDDREAFTDTQYF
TGTGCCAGCAGCGACGACAGGGAAGCGTTCACAGATACGCAGTATTTT
>TRBJ2-1|.|.|TRBV24-1
CATSDSKGDTYNEQFF
TGTGCCACCAGTGATTCTAAGGGGGACACCTACAATGAGCAGTTCTTC
>TRBJ2-7|.|TRBD2|TRBV28
CASRVASGRHEQYF
TGTGCCAGCAGAGTGGCTAGCGGGAGGCACGAGCAGTACTTC
>TRBJ2-2|.|.|TRBV20-1
CSARDFGTGELFF
TGCAGTGCTAGAGATTTCGGTACCGGGGAGCTGTTTTTT
>TRBJ2-5|.|TRBD2|TRBV5-1
CASRLTSDGKETQYF
TGCGCCAGCAGGCTCACTAGCGATGGAAAAGAGACCCAGTACTTC
>TRBJ2-3|.|.|TRBV11-3
CASSSRFEDTQYF
TGTGCCAGCAGCTCCAGATTCGAAGATACGCAGTATTTT
>TRBJ1-1|few|.|TRBV20-1
CSAPGRTMNTEAFF
TGCAGTGCTCCAGGACGGACAATGAACACTGAAGCTTTCTTT
>TRBJ1-5|many|TRBD1|TRBV12-3/TRBV12-4
CASSLQGAGQPQHF
TGTGCCAGCAGTTTACAGGGGGCAGGGCAGCCCCAGCATTTT
>TRBJ2-1|many|TRBD2|TRBV12-3/TRBV12-4
CASSLSASGSNYNEQFF
TGTGCCAGCAGTTTAAGCGCTAGCGGGAGCAACTACAATGAGCAGTTCTTC
>TRBJ2-5|few|TRBD2|TRBV6-5
CASSYWASGGVETQYF
TGTGCCAGCAGTTACTGGGCTAGCGGGGGGGTAGAGACCCAGTACTTC